The 9 T cell receptor beta chains below all came from one sample that was sequenced in a study of OX40 agonist ivuxolimab in advanced cancers. Repertoires were generated with immunoSEQ multiplex PCR, while TCRdb's copy carries only in-frame clones and drops some. The profile covers some 80,000 clones, with approximately 90% appearing a single time and about 8% taken by the ten largest. The material sequenced was CD4+ or CD8+ T cells sorted from blood, taken in a trial of the OX40 agonist ivuxolimab. Receptors originate from an adult with an advanced solid tumor such as melanoma, head and neck, liver or kidney cancer.

The V call is TRBV5-4, the J call TRBJ2-3; a weak D match, TRBD2 (6 bases). Trimming took 0 bases from V and 1 from J, leaving 12 bases between them. CDR1 SGHNT and CDR2 YYREEE come from the germline V gene (reference sequence). This CDR3 comprises 16 residues. The DNA for the CDR3 is TGTGCCAGCAGCTTGGGCGCGGGGACCCGCACAGATACGCAGTATTTT. Amino acids: CASSLGAGTRTDTQYF.

The V and J genes are TRBV11-3 and TRBJ2-1; 11 positions match TRBD2. V was clipped by 2 bases and J by 12 bases; unmatched bases: 3. This CDR3 is 13 amino acids long. Germline CDR1 and CDR2: SGHNT and YENEEA. The CDR3 DNA follows: TGTGCCAGCAGCTTAAGACTAGCGGGGAGGCAGTTCTTC. As protein: CASSLRLAGRQFF.

The chain has TRBV4-1 and TRBJ2-7; the D gene is possibly TRBD2 (5 bases). The CDR3 extends over 18 amino acids. V lost 1 base to trimming and J lost 7 bases, with 26 bases between them. Germline assignment: CDR1 MGHRA and CDR2 YSYEKL. CDR3: CASSQVGQDSALLGEQYF. CDR3 DNA: TGCGCCAGCAGCCAAGTAGGCCAGGACTCAGCCCTGTTGGGGGAGCAGTACTTC.

The gene calls are TRBV11-2 and TRBJ2-1; 8 nucleotides line up with TRBD2. The CDR3 contains 15 residues. Unmatched junction bases numbered 7, after V lost 1 base and J lost 8 bases. Looked up from germline, CDR1 is SGHAT and CDR2 is FQNNGV. The CDR3 DNA is TGTGCCAGCAGCTTAGGCGGGGGGCCTCAGGATGAGCAGTTCTTC. Translating it yields CASSLGGGPQDEQFF. The complete variable domain, with remaining parts taken from reference TRBV11-2 and TRBJ2-1, reads EAGVAQSPRYKIIEKRQSVAFWCNPISGHATLYWYQQILGQGPKLLIQFQNNGVVDDSQLPKDRFSAERLKGVDSTLKIQPAKLEDSAVYLCASSLGGGPQDEQFFGPGTRLTVL.

CDR3 sequence (DNA): TGTGCCAGCAGCCTCGGGGGGGCCGGCACTGAAGCTTTCTTT. Translation: CASSLGGAGTEAFF. V is TRBV5-8 and J is TRBJ1-1, with D possibly being TRBD1 (6 bases). Deletions cut 4 bases from V and 4 bases from J, with 14 bases between. Germline CDR1 SGHTS, CDR2 YDEGEE. This CDR3 has 14 amino acids. Together with reference TRBV5-8 and TRBJ1-1, the CDR3 gives the full variable domain: EAGVTQSPTHLIKTRGQQATLRCSPISGHTSVYWYQQALGLGLQFLLWYDEGEERNRGNFPPRFSGRQFPNYSSELNVNALELEDSALYLCASSLGGAGTEAFFGQGTRLTVV.

The chain employs TRBV7-6 and TRBJ2-3; 9 bases align to TRBD2. The V gene end was trimmed by 5 bases and the J gene end by 6 bases; junction bases not matched to a gene: 15. The CDR3 spans 17 residues. The germline V gene encodes CDR1 SGHVS and CDR2 FNYEAQ. CDR3 in DNA: TGTGCCAGCAGCATCCTTGGACTAGCGCAATCACTGGATACGCAGTATTTT. Translation gives CASSILGLAQSLDTQYF.

The genes are TRBV6-6 and TRBJ2-7; D gene unclear. Germline CDR1 and CDR2: MNHNY and SVGAGI (reference sequence). The V gene lost 0 bases and the J gene lost 6 bases, with 6 bases spanning the gap. This CDR3 is built from 12 residues. CDR3 sequence (DNA): TGTGCCAGCAGTTACTCCTTAGGCGAGCAGTACTTC. This sequence encodes CASSYSLGEQYF.

This clone was seen a single time. V and J are TRBV13 and TRBJ2-7; D might be TRBD2 (5 bases). The CDR3 extends over 13 amino acids. Germline V gene data show CDR1 as PRHDT and CDR2 as FYEKMQ (reference sequence). The ends were cut back, 1 base at V and 3 bases at J, with 7 bases in the middle. The CDR3 region is CASSLAGLYEQYF. DNA for the CDR3: TGTGCCAGCAGCTTAGCCGGACTCTACGAGCAGTACTTC.

V and J are TRBV6-1 and TRBJ2-1; 14 nucleotides agree with TRBD2. Germline V gene data show CDR1 as MNHNS and CDR2 as SASEGT. V shed 2 bases, J shed 8 bases, and the junction held 8 bases outside the gene matches. The CDR3 is 17 residues long. The CDR3, as DNA: TGTGCCAGCAGTGAAAGGTTGAGACTAGCGGGGGGGCATGAGCAGTTCTTC. Amino acids: CASSERLRLAGGHEQFF.